These 28 T cell receptor beta chains were all obtained from the same sample, sequenced in a study of technical replicates of blood from a handful of donors (dated by TCRdb to about 2017). Libraries were built with the immunoSEQ multiplex PCR assay. What TCRdb holds here is the immuneACCESS table cut down to in-frame rearrangements. Part of the clones is not present; checked against another copy, under half of the missing clones reflect an unresolved V gene, and the others are unexplained. The sample table holds fewer than 90,000 clones, of which around 92% were seen once. Less than 0.5% of the sample comes from the top ten. Sequencing was performed on T cells isolated from PBMCs. The receptor set was obtained from a human donor in good health.

The chain links TRBV14 to TRBJ2-1, with 7 nucleotides matching TRBD1. Germline values: CDR1 SGHDN, CDR2 FVKESK. V gave up 3 bases and J gave up 8 bases; unmatched junction bases: 4. The CDR3 has 13 residues. This CDR3 reads CASSQGQRDEQFF. CDR3 bases: TGTGCCAGCAGCCAGGGACAGAGGGATGAGCAGTTCTTC.

The J gene is TRBJ2-1, the V gene TRBV11-2; 10 positions agree with TRBD2. V shed 3 bases, J shed 8 bases, and the junction held 7 bases outside the gene matches. Germline CDR1 and CDR2: SGHAT and FQNNGV. The CDR3 extends over 15 amino acids. The CDR3 spells CASSFYPSGSDEQFF. The CDR3, as DNA: TGTGCCAGCAGCTTTTACCCTAGCGGGAGCGATGAGCAGTTCTTC.

The J gene is TRBJ2-1, the V gene TRBV27, with D tentatively TRBD1 (6 bases). Germline CDR1 reads MNHEY; CDR2 reads SMNVEV (reference sequence). This CDR3 spans 13 amino acids. V was shortened by 7 bases and J by 5 bases, with 12 bases between the two germline ends. The CDR3 loop is CASTGRGNNEQFF. CDR3 in DNA: TGTGCCAGCACCGGCAGGGGTAACAATGAGCAGTTCTTC.

This chain uses TRBV5-1 with TRBJ2-1; D gene uncertain. CDR3 length: 14 amino acids. From germline, CDR1 is SGHRS and CDR2 YFSETQ. The V gene lost 2 bases and the J gene lost 2 bases, with 8 bases spanning the gap. This chain's CDR3 is CASSFSRAYNEQFF. CDR3 DNA sequence: TGCGCCAGCAGCTTTTCCCGGGCCTACAATGAGCAGTTCTTC.

The J gene is TRBJ2-3, the V gene TRBV30; perhaps TRBD1 as D (6 bases). The CDR3 sequence is 12 residues long. Germline lookup yields CDR1 GTSNPN and CDR2 SVGIG (reference sequence). Trimming removed 4 bases from V and 4 bases from J, with 9 bases in between. CDR3 amino acids: CAWMTGPDTQYF. CDR3 DNA sequence: TGTGCCTGGATGACAGGCCCAGATACGCAGTATTTT. The full variable domain, with the rest looked up from reference TRBV30 and TRBJ2-3, is SQTIHQWPATLVQPVGSPLSLECTVEGTSNPNLYWYRQAAGRGLQLLFYSVGIGQISSEVPQNLSASRPQDRQFILSSKKLLLSDSGFYLCAWMTGPDTQYFGPGTRLTVL.

The chain combines TRBV28 with TRBJ2-7; TRBD2 matches at 8 bases. The CDR3 extends over 16 amino acids. The J segment lost 2 bases and the V segment lost 8 bases, leaving 14 bases of the junction unmatched. Per the germline V gene, CDR1 is MDHEN and CDR2 is SYDVKM. The CDR3 coding sequence is TGTGCCAGCTCGCGTAGCGGGAAGGGATATACCTACGAGCAGTACTTC. Residues: CASSRSGKGYTYEQYF.

The chain carries TRBV7-2 and TRBJ2-3, with 13 bases that match TRBD2. Germline loops: CDR1 SGHTA, CDR2 FQGNSA. This CDR3 is built from 18 residues. Trimming took 5 bases from V and 0 from J; bases not matched to a gene: 8. The CDR3 nucleotides read TGTGCCAGCAGCATCAGGACTAGCGGGAGCCACAGCACAGATACGCAGTATTTT. Its translation is CASSIRTSGSHSTDTQYF.

V usage is TRBV5-6 and J usage is TRBJ2-1; D perhaps matches TRBD2 (6 bases). V was pared by 1 base and J by 16 bases, with 15 bases between. In germline, CDR1 is SGHDT, CDR2 YYEEEE. The CDR3 loop spans 12 amino acids. Here the CDR3 DNA reads TGTGCCAGCAGCTTGACCGGGACTTCTTCTTTCTTC. This codes for CASSLTGTSSFF.

The chain is built from TRBV9 and TRBJ1-1; D is unresolved. This CDR3 spans 11 amino acids. The V and J ends lost 4 bases and 3 bases respectively, with 4 bases between them. The germline CDR1 and CDR2 sequences are SGDLS and YYNGEE. CDR3 nucleotides: TGTGCCAGCAGCCGGGACACTGAAGCTTTCTTT. This encodes CASSRDTEAFF.

This clone was seen a few times. The rearrangement links TRBV10-1 to TRBJ2-1, with TRBD1 identical over 7 bases. Germline V gene sequence: CDR1 WNHNN, CDR2 SYGVQD (reference sequence). There are 13 residues in the CDR3. V shed 4 bases and J 4 bases; nucleotides not matched to a gene: 1. The CDR3 coding sequence is TGCGCCAGCAGTGGGGACAGATACAATGAGCAGTTCTTC. Translated: CASSGDRYNEQFF.

This chain connects TRBV5-1 to TRBJ2-2, with TRBD1 matching over 10 bases. Trimming at V came to 6 bases and at J to 3 bases, leaving 5 bases not matched to a gene. The germline V gene has CDR1 SGHRS and CDR2 YFSETQ. The CDR3 has 15 residues. CDR3 in amino acids: CASMTGGAHTGELFF. The CDR3 nucleotides are TGCGCCAGCATGACAGGGGGCGCGCACACCGGGGAGCTGTTTTTT.

The J gene is TRBJ1-1, the V gene TRBV2; the D is unclear. CDR3 size: 13 residues. V shed 1 base and J shed 1 base, with 4 bases lying between them. Germline-derived CDR1 and CDR2 are SNHLY and FYNNEI. Written as DNA, the CDR3 is TGTGCCAGCAGTGAAGGGAGGAACACTGAAGCTTTCTTT. Residues: CASSEGRNTEAFF. Complete variable domain (other parts from reference TRBV2 and TRBJ1-1): EPEVTQTPSHQVTQMGQEVILRCVPISNHLYFYWYRQILGQKVEFLVSFYNNEISEKSEIFDDQFSVERPDGSNFTLKIRSTKLEDSAMYFCASSEGRNTEAFFGQGTRLTVV.

This chain uses TRBV27 with TRBJ2-1; TRBD2 matches at 7 bases. This CDR3 spans 17 amino acids. The germline V gene has CDR1 MNHEY and CDR2 SMNVEV (reference sequence). V shed 3 bases, J shed 4 bases, and the junction held 12 bases outside the gene matches. The CDR3 loop is CASSFSLFREVYNEQFF. CDR3 nucleotide sequence: TGTGCCAGCAGTTTCTCCCTCTTCCGGGAGGTTTACAATGAGCAGTTCTTC.

This chain connects TRBV7-2 to TRBJ2-7; 13 nucleotides agree with TRBD2. Germline V lookup: CDR1 SGHTA, CDR2 FQGNSA. The CDR3 has 15 amino acids. With V trimmed by 2 bases and J by 6 bases, 4 bases remained unmatched. This CDR3 is CASSLRTSGRPEQYF. CDR3 DNA: TGTGCCAGCAGCTTACGGACTAGCGGGAGACCCGAGCAGTACTTC.

In this sample, this clone turned up a few times. V gene TRBV30 combines with J gene TRBJ1-1, with D hard to call. The CDR3 runs 13 residues. Germline CDR1 GTSNPN, CDR2 SVGIG (reference sequence). Trimming stripped 7 bases from V and 4 bases from J, with 16 bases between. The CDR3: CASDGSSFTEAFF. CDR3 coding DNA: TGTGCCTCAGACGGGTCGTCTTTCACTGAAGCTTTCTTT.

This rearrangement joins TRBV5-6 to TRBJ1-5; TRBD1 matches at 8 bases. Unmatched junction bases numbered 7, after V lost 1 base and J lost 4 bases. The germline V gene has CDR1 SGHDT and CDR2 YYEEEE. This CDR3 has 16 residues. CDR3 loop: CASSLYLTGGNQPQHF. The CDR3, as DNA: TGTGCCAGCAGCTTGTACTTAACAGGGGGAAATCAGCCCCAGCATTTT. Full variable domain (rest looked up from reference TRBV5-6 and TRBJ1-5): DAGVTQSPTHLIKTRGQQVTLRCSPKSGHDTVSWYQQALGQGPQFIFQYYEEEERQRGNFPDRFSGHQFPNYSSELNVNALLLGDSALYLCASSLYLTGGNQPQHFGDGTRLSIL.

V gene TRBV7-9 combines with J gene TRBJ2-7; 10 nucleotides align to TRBD2. Trimming at V came to 0 bases and at J to 6 bases, leaving 8 bases not matched to a gene. This CDR3 is built from 16 residues. The germline gives CDR1 SEHNR, CDR2 FQNEAQ (reference sequence). CDR3 sequence reads: CASSLALAGATSEQYF. In nucleotides, the CDR3 is TGTGCCAGCAGCTTAGCTCTAGCGGGAGCGACGTCCGAGCAGTACTTC.

The rearrangement joins TRBV25-1 to TRBJ1-1; TRBD1 aligns across 7 bases. The germline gives CDR1 MGHDK, CDR2 SYGVNS. Unmatched junction bases numbered 7, after V lost 5 bases and J lost 1 base. The CDR3 contains 15 residues. CDR3 region: CASSTPTGRNTEAFF. In DNA, the CDR3 is TGTGCCAGCAGTACACCGACAGGGAGGAACACTGAAGCTTTCTTT.

The gene calls are TRBV7-8 and TRBJ1-1, with D unclear. CDR1 is SGHVS, CDR2 FQNEAQ, per germline. The CDR3 totals 15 residues. The V end was cut by 5 bases, the J end by 7 bases, with 20 bases between. Here the CDR3 reads CASSPDVFMSFEAFF. The CDR3 DNA reads as TGTGCCAGCAGCCCCGATGTGTTCATGAGCTTTGAAGCTTTCTTT.

The rearrangement joins TRBV4-1 to TRBJ2-1; D not certain. The CDR3 is 12 residues long. Germline CDR1 is MGHRA and CDR2 is YSYEKL. The germline V and J ends were trimmed by 0 bases and 10 bases, with 7 bases remaining between them. The CDR3: CASSQDHREQFF. The CDR3 DNA sequence: TGCGCCAGCAGCCAAGATCACAGAGAGCAGTTCTTC.

The chain has TRBV5-4 and TRBJ2-5; D possibly corresponds to TRBD1 (6 bases). CDR3 length: 15 amino acids. Per the germline V gene, CDR1 is SGHNT and CDR2 is YYREEE (reference sequence). The V gene lost 0 bases and the J gene lost 4 bases, with 13 bases spanning the gap. The chain's CDR3 is CASSLDRAAIETQYF. Here the CDR3 DNA reads TGTGCCAGCAGCTTGGACAGGGCAGCGATAGAGACCCAGTACTTC.

This clone was recorded once. V gene TRBV7-9 combines with J gene TRBJ1-4, with TRBD1 identical over 8 bases. CDR1 and CDR2 from the germline V gene are SEHNR and FQNEAQ (reference sequence). V trimming: 5 bases; J trimming: 4 bases; junction bases outside the gene matches: 6. The CDR3 totals 15 residues. In nucleotides, the CDR3 is TGTGCCAGCAGCCCTGGGACAGGCCTTAATGAAAAACTGTTTTTT. Translated: CASSPGTGLNEKLFF.

V is TRBV7-3 and J is TRBJ2-5; 7 positions agree with TRBD1. Germline CDR1 is SGHTA and CDR2 is FQGTGA. V was clipped by 4 bases and J by 6 bases; unmatched bases: 5. The CDR3 extends over 13 amino acids. DNA of the CDR3: TGTGCCAGCAGCTCCGACAGGGTTAAGACCCAGTACTTC. Its translation: CASSSDRVKTQYF.

Written as DNA, the CDR3 is TGTGCCACCAGACAGGGGGGCACCGGGGAGCTGTTTTTT. Protein: CATRQGGTGELFF. V usage is TRBV2 and J usage is TRBJ2-2; 9 bases map to TRBD1. The germline V gene has CDR1 SNHLY and CDR2 FYNNEI. The CDR3 is 13 amino acids. The ends lost 10 bases at V and 4 bases at J; junction bases unmatched: 4.

The chain uses TRBV4-2 and TRBJ2-1, with D perhaps TRBD2 (6 bases). Trimming left V 0 bases short and J 7 bases short, with 10 bases between. The CDR3 has 14 residues. Per the germline V gene, CDR1 is LGHNA and CDR2 is YNFKEQ. This chain's CDR3 is CASSQERAGNEQFF. The CDR3 nucleotides read TGTGCCAGCAGCCAAGAACGGGCGGGGAATGAGCAGTTCTTC.

The chain is built from TRBV30 and TRBJ2-1, with 10 nucleotides matching TRBD2. V was pared by 1 base and J by 6 bases, with 18 bases of the junction left unmatched. Germline loops: CDR1 GTSNPN, CDR2 SVGIG (reference sequence). The CDR3 loop spans 19 amino acids. The CDR3 coding sequence is TGTGCCTGGAGTGGAACAAATCCGGCCAGGCCTAGCGGGAGCAATGAGCAGTTCTTC. Amino acid sequence: CAWSGTNPARPSGSNEQFF. The full variable domain, rest sourced from reference TRBV30 and TRBJ2-1, is SQTIHQWPATLVQPVGSPLSLECTVEGTSNPNLYWYRQAAGRGLQLLFYSVGIGQISSEVPQNLSASRPQDRQFILSSKKLLLSDSGFYLCAWSGTNPARPSGSNEQFFGPGTRLTVL.

The genes are TRBV7-6 and TRBJ2-1; TRBD2 matches at 8 bases. J was trimmed by 2 bases and V by 3 bases; bases with no gene match: 9. Germline V lookup: CDR1 SGHVS, CDR2 FNYEAQ. The CDR3 is made up of 17 amino acids. In DNA form, the CDR3 reads TGTGCCAGCAGCTTGAGGATAGCGGGGCCCGCCTACAATGAGCAGTTCTTC. Protein sequence: CASSLRIAGPAYNEQFF.

The genes are TRBV5-1 and TRBJ1-2; TRBD1 might be the D (5 bases). V was pared by 0 bases and J by 4 bases, with 10 bases between. Germline V gene sequence: CDR1 SGHRS, CDR2 YFSETQ. The CDR3 has 14 residues. This CDR3 reads CASSLGQSSYGYTF. In DNA, the CDR3 is TGCGCCAGCAGCTTGGGACAGTCCAGCTATGGCTACACCTTC.